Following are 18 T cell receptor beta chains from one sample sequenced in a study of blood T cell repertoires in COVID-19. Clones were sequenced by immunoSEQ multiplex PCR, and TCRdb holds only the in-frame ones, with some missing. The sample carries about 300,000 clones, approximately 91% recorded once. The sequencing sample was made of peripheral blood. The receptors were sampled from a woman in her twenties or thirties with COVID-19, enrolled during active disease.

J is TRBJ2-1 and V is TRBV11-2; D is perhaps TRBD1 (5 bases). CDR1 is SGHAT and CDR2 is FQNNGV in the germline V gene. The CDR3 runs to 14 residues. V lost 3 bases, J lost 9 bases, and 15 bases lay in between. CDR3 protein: CASSLTVLGLEQFF. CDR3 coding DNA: TGTGCCAGCAGCTTGACAGTACTTGGGCTTGAGCAGTTCTTC.

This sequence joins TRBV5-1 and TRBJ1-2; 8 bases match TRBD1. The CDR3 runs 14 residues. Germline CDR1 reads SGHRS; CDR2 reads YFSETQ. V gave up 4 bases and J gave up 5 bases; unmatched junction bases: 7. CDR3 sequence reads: CASSLDRGSYGYTF. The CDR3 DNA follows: TGCGCCAGCAGCCTCGACAGGGGCTCTTATGGCTACACCTTC.

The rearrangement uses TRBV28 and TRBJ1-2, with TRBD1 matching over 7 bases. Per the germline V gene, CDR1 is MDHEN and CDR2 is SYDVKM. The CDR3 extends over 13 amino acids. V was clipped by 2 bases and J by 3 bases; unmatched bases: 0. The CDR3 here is CASSLGTDYGYTF. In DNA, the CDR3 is TGTGCCAGCAGTTTAGGGACAGACTATGGCTACACCTTC.

CDR3 residues: CATSQGQLSSYNSPLHF. CDR3 DNA: TGTGCCACCTCTCAGGGGCAACTTAGCTCCTATAATTCACCCCTCCACTTT. This chain connects TRBV19 to TRBJ1-6; D perhaps matches TRBD1 (6 bases). The CDR3 length is 17 residues. V was trimmed by 10 bases and J by 0 bases, leaving 19 bases between them. Germline lookup yields CDR1 LNHDA and CDR2 SQIVND (reference sequence).

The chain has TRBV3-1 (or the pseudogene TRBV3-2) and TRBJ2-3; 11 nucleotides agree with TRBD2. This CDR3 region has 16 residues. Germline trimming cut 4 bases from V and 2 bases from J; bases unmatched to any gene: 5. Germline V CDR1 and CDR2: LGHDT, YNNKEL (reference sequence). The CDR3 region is CASSLRLAGFTDTQYF. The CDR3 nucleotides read TGTGCCAGCAGCCTCAGACTAGCGGGGTTCACAGATACGCAGTATTTT.

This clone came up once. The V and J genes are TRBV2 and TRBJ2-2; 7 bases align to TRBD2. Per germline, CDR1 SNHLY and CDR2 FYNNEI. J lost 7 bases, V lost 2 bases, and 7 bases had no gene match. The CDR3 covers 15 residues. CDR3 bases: TGTGCCAGCAGTGAAACGGCGGGAGTTCTCGGGGAGCTGTTTTTT. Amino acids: CASSETAGVLGELFF.

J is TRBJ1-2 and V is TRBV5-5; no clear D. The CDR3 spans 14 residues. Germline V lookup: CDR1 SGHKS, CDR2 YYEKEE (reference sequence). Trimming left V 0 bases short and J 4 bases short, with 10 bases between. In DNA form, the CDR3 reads TGTGCCAGCAGCTTGGATGGCAGGTCCTATGGCTACACCTTC. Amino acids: CASSLDGRSYGYTF.

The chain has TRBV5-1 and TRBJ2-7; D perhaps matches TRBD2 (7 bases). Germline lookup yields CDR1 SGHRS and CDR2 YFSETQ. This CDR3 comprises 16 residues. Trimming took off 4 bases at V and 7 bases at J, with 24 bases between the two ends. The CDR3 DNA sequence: TGCGCCAGCAGCCTGGACGGGGGGCAGGGGCTGGGAGAGCAGTACTTC. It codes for CASSLDGGQGLGEQYF.

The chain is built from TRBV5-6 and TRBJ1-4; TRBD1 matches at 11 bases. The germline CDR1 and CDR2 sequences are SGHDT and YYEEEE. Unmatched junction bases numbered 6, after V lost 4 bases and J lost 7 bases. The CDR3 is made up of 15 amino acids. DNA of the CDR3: TGTGCCAGCAGCGTCTGGGACAGGGGGTCTGAAAAACTGTTTTTT. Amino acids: CASSVWDRGSEKLFF.

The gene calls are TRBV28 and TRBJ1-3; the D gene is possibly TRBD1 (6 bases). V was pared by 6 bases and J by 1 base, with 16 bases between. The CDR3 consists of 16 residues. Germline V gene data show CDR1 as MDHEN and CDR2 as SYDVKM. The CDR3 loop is CASSTQYRASGNTIYF. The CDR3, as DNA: TGTGCCAGCAGCACCCAATACAGGGCTTCTGGAAACACCATATATTTT.

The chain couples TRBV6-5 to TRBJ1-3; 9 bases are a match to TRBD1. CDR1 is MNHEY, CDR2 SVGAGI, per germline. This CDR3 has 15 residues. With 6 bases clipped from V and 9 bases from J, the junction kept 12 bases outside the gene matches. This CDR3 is CASSRDRAGVSTIYF. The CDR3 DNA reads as TGTGCCAGCAGCAGGGACAGGGCCGGAGTTTCCACCATATATTTT.

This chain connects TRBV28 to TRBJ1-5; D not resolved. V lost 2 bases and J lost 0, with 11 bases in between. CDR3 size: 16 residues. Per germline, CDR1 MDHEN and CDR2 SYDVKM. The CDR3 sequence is CASSLAAGHSNQPQHF. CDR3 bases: TGTGCCAGCAGTTTAGCCGCAGGCCATAGCAATCAGCCCCAGCATTTT.

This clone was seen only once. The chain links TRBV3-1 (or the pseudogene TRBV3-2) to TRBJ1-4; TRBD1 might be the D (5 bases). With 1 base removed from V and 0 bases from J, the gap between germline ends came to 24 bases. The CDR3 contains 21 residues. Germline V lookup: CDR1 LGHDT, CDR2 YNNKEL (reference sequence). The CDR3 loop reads CASSQVWHSLGTEATNEKLFF. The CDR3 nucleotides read TGTGCCAGCAGCCAAGTTTGGCATAGCCTAGGGACTGAGGCAACTAATGAAAAACTGTTTTTT.

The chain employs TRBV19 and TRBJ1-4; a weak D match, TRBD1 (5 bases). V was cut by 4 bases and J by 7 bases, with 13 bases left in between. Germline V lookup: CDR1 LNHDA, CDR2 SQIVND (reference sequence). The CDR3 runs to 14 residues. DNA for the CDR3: TGTGCCAGTAGTACTCAGGGTAGAGGTGAAAAACTGTTTTTT. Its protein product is CASSTQGRGEKLFF. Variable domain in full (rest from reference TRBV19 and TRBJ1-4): DGGITQSPKYLFRKEGQNVTLSCEQNLNHDAMYWYRQDPGQGLRLIYYSQIVNDFQKGDIAEGYSVSREKKESFPLTVTSAQKNPTAFYLCASSTQGRGEKLFFGSGTQLSVL.

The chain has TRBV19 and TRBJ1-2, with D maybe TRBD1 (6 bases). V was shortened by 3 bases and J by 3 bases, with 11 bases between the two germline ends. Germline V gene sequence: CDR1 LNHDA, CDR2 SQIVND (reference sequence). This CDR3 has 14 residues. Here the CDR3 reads CASSITTGDYGYTF. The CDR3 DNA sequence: TGTGCCAGTAGTATCACGACAGGAGACTATGGCTACACCTTC.

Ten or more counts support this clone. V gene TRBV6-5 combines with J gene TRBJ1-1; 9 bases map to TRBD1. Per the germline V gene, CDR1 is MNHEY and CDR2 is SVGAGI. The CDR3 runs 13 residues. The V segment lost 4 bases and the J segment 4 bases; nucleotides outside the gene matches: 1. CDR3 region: CASSLDRGTEAFF. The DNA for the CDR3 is TGTGCCAGCAGTTTGGACAGGGGCACTGAAGCTTTCTTT.

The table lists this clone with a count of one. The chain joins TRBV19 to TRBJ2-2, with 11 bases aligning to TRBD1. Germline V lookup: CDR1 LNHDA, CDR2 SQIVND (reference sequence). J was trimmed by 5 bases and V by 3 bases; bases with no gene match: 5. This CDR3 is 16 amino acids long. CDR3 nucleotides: TGTGCCAGTAGTATTCCCGGACAGGGGGCGACCGGGGAGCTGTTTTTT. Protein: CASSIPGQGATGELFF.

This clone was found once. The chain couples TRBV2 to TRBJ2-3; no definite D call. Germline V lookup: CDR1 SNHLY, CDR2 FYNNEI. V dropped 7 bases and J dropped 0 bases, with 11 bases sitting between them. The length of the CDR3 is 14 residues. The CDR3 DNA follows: TGTGCCAGCAAGGTGGAGATTAGCACAGATACGCAGTATTTT. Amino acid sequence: CASKVEISTDTQYF.